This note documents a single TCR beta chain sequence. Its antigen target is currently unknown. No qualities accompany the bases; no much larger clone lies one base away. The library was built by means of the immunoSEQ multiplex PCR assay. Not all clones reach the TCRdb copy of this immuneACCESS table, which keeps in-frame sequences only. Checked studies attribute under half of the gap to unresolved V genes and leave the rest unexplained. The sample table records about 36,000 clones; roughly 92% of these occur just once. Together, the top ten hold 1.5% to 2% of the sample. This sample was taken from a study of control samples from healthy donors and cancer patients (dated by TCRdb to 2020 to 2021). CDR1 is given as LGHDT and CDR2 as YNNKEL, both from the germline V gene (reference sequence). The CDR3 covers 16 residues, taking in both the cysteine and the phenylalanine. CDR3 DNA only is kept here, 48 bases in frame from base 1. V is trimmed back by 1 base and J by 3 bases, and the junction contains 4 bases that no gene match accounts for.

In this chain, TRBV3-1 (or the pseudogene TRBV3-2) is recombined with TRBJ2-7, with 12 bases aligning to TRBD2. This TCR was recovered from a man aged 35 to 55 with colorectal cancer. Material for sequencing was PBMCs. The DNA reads TGTGCCAGCAGCCAAGTCTCGGGACTAGCGGGCTACGAGCAGTACTTC. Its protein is CASSQVSGLAGYEQYF.